The 13 T cell receptor beta chains given below trace back to one sample, sequenced in a study of T-cell reconstitution after alpha-beta-depleted transplantation in children listed by TCRdb under 2016. The library was generated by PCR. Sequenced using an Illumina HiSeq 2500. Molecular barcoding was employed in the preparation of TCR libraries, with unique molecular identifiers being used to normalize TCRbeta repertoire quantification. The public reads were reprocessed in TCRdb via fastp at Q25 and MiXCR, keeping in-frame beta chains. Every entry covers one CDR3 protein and lists the most common genes and DNA from its rows. The sample table contains around 420,000 distinct CDR3 sequences; only one count was recorded for 15% to 20% of them. The ten largest clones capture 25% to 30% of the sample. This sample's treatment or condition label indicates: allogeneic hematopoietic cell transplantation with graft depleted of TCRalphabeta T cells and CD19 B cells.

The specimen comprised PBMCs, mostly from graft donor cells, sampled 360 days after TCRalphabeta/CD19-depleted stem cell transplant. Every receptor here comes from a boy younger than two who had a stem cell transplant for Wiskott-Aldrich syndrome, so the T cells may come from the graft donor.

Turning to this clonotype: A much bigger clone sits one base away, suggesting this may be a read error. The chain couples TRBV18 to TRBJ2-1; D gene ambiguous. This CDR3 is 12 amino acids long. Per germline, CDR1 KGHSH and CDR2 LQKENI. CDR3 amino acids: CDSSPWVNEQFF. In nucleotides, the CDR3 is TGTGACAGCTCACCATGGGTAAATGAGCAGTTCTTC.

V is TRBV19 and J is TRBJ1-1; D ambiguous. The CDR3 spans 13 residues. CDR1 and CDR2 (germline): LNHDA, SQIVND (reference sequence). V lost 7 bases and J lost 4, with 13 bases in between. Written as DNA, the CDR3 is TGTGCCAGTACTAAAGCATGGTGCACTGAAGCTTTCTTT. Protein product: CASTKAWCTEAFF.

V and J are TRBV10-3 and TRBJ2-1; no reliable D call. CDR3 length: 16 amino acids. The V and J ends lost 6 bases and 0 bases respectively, with 15 bases between them. CDR1 and CDR2 (germline): ENHRY, SYGVKD. CDR3 in amino acids: CAISQGRIFSYNEQFF. CDR3 DNA: TGTGCCATCAGCCAAGGAAGGATTTTCTCCTACAATGAGCAGTTCTTC.

A few counts support this clonotype. This sequence joins TRBV3-1 and TRBJ2-5; D is undetermined. Germline lookup yields CDR1 LGHDT and CDR2 YNNKEL (reference sequence). The CDR3 is 13 amino acids. V lost 3 bases and J 5 bases, leaving 10 bases between the germline ends. The CDR3 is CASSHLSRETQYF. The CDR3 DNA sequence: TGTGCCAGCAGCCACCTGTCAAGGGAGACCCAGTACTTC.

The genes are TRBV4-3 and TRBJ2-1; 8 bases align to TRBD2. The CDR3 runs 17 residues. V trimming: 3 bases; J trimming: 6 bases; junction bases outside the gene matches: 13. Germline values: CDR1 LGHNA, CDR2 YSLEER. The CDR3: CASSHELGTRLFNEQFF. The DNA of the CDR3 is TGCGCCAGCAGCCACGAACTTGGGACTAGGCTCTTCAATGAGCAGTTCTTC.

This rearrangement joins TRBV5-1 to TRBJ2-7, with D maybe TRBD2 (5 bases). Looked up from germline, CDR1 is SGHRS and CDR2 is YFSETQ. This CDR3 has 14 residues. The V end was cut by 1 base, the J end by 1 base, with 9 bases between. The CDR3 nucleotides are TGCGCCAGCAGCTTGCTAGCCCCATCCTACGAGCAGTACTTC. This translates into CASSLLAPSYEQYF.

There are a few counts of this clonotype. V and J are TRBV10-3 and TRBJ2-7; the D gene could be TRBD1 or TRBD2 (6 bases each). Germline lookup yields CDR1 ENHRY and CDR2 SYGVKD. Trimming left V 2 bases short and J 2 bases short, with 13 bases between. The CDR3 sequence is 15 residues long. DNA of the CDR3: TGTGCCATCAGTGAGGGACTGGGGGGCACCTACGAGCAGTACTTC. It translates to CAISEGLGGTYEQYF.

J is TRBJ2-2 and V is TRBV5-1, with D perhaps TRBD2 (5 bases). V lost 0 bases, J lost 5 bases, and 11 bases lay in between. The CDR3 runs to 15 residues. CDR1 SGHRS and CDR2 YFSETQ come from the germline V gene. The DNA of the CDR3 is TGCGCCAGCAGCTTGGACACAACTAGAACCGGGGAGCTGTTTTTT. Translation gives CASSLDTTRTGELFF.

The J gene is TRBJ2-2, the V gene TRBV12-3 or TRBV12-4; TRBD1 might be the D (6 bases). V was shortened by 6 bases and J by 3 bases, with 17 bases between the two germline ends. The length of the CDR3 is 16 residues. For the CDR3, the DNA is TGTGCCAGCAGAAAAGGACAGAGGGCGGACACCGGGGAGCTGTTTTTT. It yields the protein CASRKGQRADTGELFF.

Ten or more counts support this clonotype. This sequence joins TRBV6-1 and TRBJ2-1, with a possible D match to TRBD2 (5 bases). The CDR3 runs 15 residues. Germline V gene lookup returns CDR1 MNHNS and CDR2 SASEGT. Trimming stripped 8 bases from V and 9 bases from J, with 23 bases between. This chain's CDR3 is CASYGRLVVGGEQFF. The CDR3 nucleotides are TGTGCCAGCTACGGTAGACTGGTCGTAGGAGGTGAGCAGTTCTTC.

This clonotype was seen only a few times. This sequence joins TRBV14 and TRBJ1-2; a weak D match, TRBD1 (6 bases). Germline V gives CDR1 SGHDN, CDR2 FVKESK. This CDR3 has 14 residues. The V end was cut by 11 bases, the J end by 6 bases, with 22 bases between. The CDR3 sequence is CAVSPGGLRNGYTF. The CDR3 DNA reads TGTGCCGTCAGTCCCGGGGGGCTGAGGAATGGCTACACCTTC.

This clonotype was observed a few times. The chain links TRBV5-1 to TRBJ2-7; 7 bases match TRBD2. CDR1 is SGHRS, CDR2 YFSETQ, per germline. The CDR3 contains 15 residues. V lost 4 bases and J lost 2; bases outside the gene matches: 9. The CDR3 region has the DNA TGCGCCAGCAGCCCTCAGGGAGGGTTCGCCTACGAGCAGTACTTC. This gives the protein CASSPQGGFAYEQYF.

This clonotype was observed a handful of times. The chain is built from TRBV20-1 and TRBJ1-1, with D perhaps TRBD1 (5 bases). Germline V gene data show CDR1 as DFQATT and CDR2 as SNEGSKA (reference sequence). Trimming shortened V by 5 bases and J by 0 bases, and 16 bases separated the two germline ends. This CDR3 spans 15 amino acids. Here the CDR3 DNA reads TGCAGTGCTGCTCCGGGACGGATCTTGAACACTGAAGCTTTCTTT. Residues: CSAAPGRILNTEAFF.